The present entry profiles one T cell receptor beta chain with its context. The CDR3 loop spans 16 amino acids. Germline V lookup: CDR1 LGHNA, CDR2 YNFKEQ. V lost 4 bases to trimming and J lost 6 bases; unmatched junction nucleotides: 5. The sample comes from a study of cytomegalovirus exposure and HLA in healthy donors. PCR was performed using 60 Vbeta and 13 Jbeta primers. Sequencing was performed with immunoSEQ multiplex PCR; in TCRdb, only in-frame clones are kept and a portion is missing. Here the sample spans under 150,000 clones, approximately 80% being singletons. The TCR was taken from a girl aged 2-10 years in good health and CMV-seronegative. This chain uses TRBV4-2 with TRBJ2-3, with 15 nucleotides matching TRBD2. The sample taken for sequencing was PBMCs. CDR3: CASSPRTSGGADTQYF. For the CDR3, the DNA is TGTGCCAGCAGCCCTCGGACTAGCGGGGGGGCTGATACGCAGTATTTT.